The following is a TCR beta chain sequence with its context. Compared with germline, one end of the junction differs, possibly owing to a read error. A constant-region primer served to make TCR beta cDNA from approximately 490 ng total RNA. A slightly modified ARM-PCR protocol with three nested multiplex PCR rounds produced these TCR beta libraries. The first two PCR rounds used TRBV1-TRBV30 primers with a Cbeta primer, approximately 9 cycles each. A single record per CDR3 protein comes from TCRdb applying MiXCR to the multiplex PCR reads. Here the sample spans about 78,000 distinct CDR3 sequences, over 55% being singletons. The CDR3 is 17 residues long. DNA and RNA were both co-extracted from about 19-30 mg of bulk tissue that had not been sorted. The data were taken from a study of tumor-infiltrating lymphocytes in primary liver carcinoma. Overall study context: Each of the samples returned roughly 3.65 to 7.5 million productive TCRbeta reads (a yield similar across tissue types).

The chain uses TRBV12-3 or TRBV12-4 and TRBJ2-2; D unclear. The clonotype originates from an older woman with primary liver carcinoma and hepatitis B virus infection. The sample comprised liver tumor tissue from sampling region 4. Subset defined: tumor region T4, right-lateral pole. The DNA of the CDR3 is TGTACCAGCAGTTTGTCCATGGGGTACGCGAACACCGGGGAGCTGTTTTTT. As protein: CTSSLSMGYANTGELFF.